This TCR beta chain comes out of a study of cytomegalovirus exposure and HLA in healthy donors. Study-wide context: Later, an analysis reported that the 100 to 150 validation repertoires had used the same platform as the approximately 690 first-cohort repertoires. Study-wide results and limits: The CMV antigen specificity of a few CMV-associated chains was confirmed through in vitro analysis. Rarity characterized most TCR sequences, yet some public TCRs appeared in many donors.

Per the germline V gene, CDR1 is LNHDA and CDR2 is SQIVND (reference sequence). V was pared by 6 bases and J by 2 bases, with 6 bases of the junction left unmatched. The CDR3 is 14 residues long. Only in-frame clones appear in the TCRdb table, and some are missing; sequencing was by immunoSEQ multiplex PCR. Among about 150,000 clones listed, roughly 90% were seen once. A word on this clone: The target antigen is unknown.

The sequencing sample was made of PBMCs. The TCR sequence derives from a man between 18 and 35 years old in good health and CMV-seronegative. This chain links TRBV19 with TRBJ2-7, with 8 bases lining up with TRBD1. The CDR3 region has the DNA TGTGCCAGTAGGAGTCAGGGGGCGACCTACGAGCAGTACGTC. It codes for CASRSQGATYEQYV.